These T cell receptor beta chains were read from a single sample in a study of T-cell reconstitution after alpha-beta-depleted transplantation in children. A single record per CDR3 protein comes from TCRdb applying MiXCR to the PCR reads. This table holds some 120,000 distinct CDR3 sequences, roughly 24% found once. The source was PBMCs, mostly from graft donor cells, collected 180 days after TCRalphabeta/CD19-depleted stem cell transplant. These receptor sequences come from a male patient aged 2 to 9 who had a stem cell transplant for chronic granulomatous disease, so the T cells may come from the graft donor. CDR3s leave out the opening cysteine and the closing phenylalanine or tryptophan. A D gene is named only where the DNA matches it firmly. Only some rows state a clone size, as once, few, many or a class for expanded clones.

.	.	TRBV25-1	ASSGVGTDTQY
many	.	TRBV7-6	ASRPTWDSGNTIY
many	.	TRBV5-1	ASSLLEAVGELF
few	.	TRBV20-1	SAPQETQY
.	TRBD2	TRBV6-1	ASSQTSGRAKVRADTQY
few	.	TRBV12-3/TRBV12-4	ASSERGALTDTQY
.	TRBD2	TRBV7-2	ASSPRGGGVEQF
few	.	TRBV7-7	ASSAAAFNNEQF
many	TRBD2	TRBV5-1	ASSPRGLAGNTGELF
.	TRBD1	TRBV24-1	ATSDFTRQGHETQY
many	TRBD2	TRBV5-1	ASSKDLAGGSVF
many	TRBD1	TRBV27	ASGTGETGELF
.	.	TRBV7-9	ASSLEDPGQRLTQY
few	.	TRBV6-1	ASSGDGDTGELF
many	.	TRBV12-3/TRBV12-4	ASSLAQLGRETQY
few	.	TRBV20-1	SASGSLDEQF
.	TRBD1	TRBV20-1	SAGIGQGDEKLF
many	TRBD1	TRBV10-3	AISRDRGGSPLH
.	.	TRBV7-2	ASSLVRWTASTDTQY
.	TRBD2	TRBV28	ASRPSGRFGEQY
many	.	TRBV28	ASSEGDAGDTQY
many	TRBD2	TRBV20-1	SARTSGSHTQY
once	TRBD1	TRBV18	ASSQGQRNTEAF
few	.	TRBV7-2	ASSRSDSNQPQH
.	.	TRBV7-2	ASSLAADQETQY
many	.	TRBV29-1	SVDLGLVVETQY
.	.	TRBV20-1	SARDFASETQY
few	.	TRBV6-1	ASSSPHGFSNEQF
few	TRBD1	TRBV7-2	ASSFPGTGTEKLF
many	TRBD2	TRBV7-7	ASSRLAGGKGNEQF
many	.	TRBV5-4	ASSSGPLTDTQY
.	TRBD2	TRBV20-1	SARVLAGNGNIQY
many	TRBD1	TRBV12-3/TRBV12-4	ASSPGQVVNTEAF
few	.	TRBV7-8	ASGRTASYEQY
many	.	TRBV20-1	SARSPSRDFHSDTQY
many	TRBD2	TRBV20-1	SARDGTSGRTDTQY
few	.	TRBV29-1	SVAMFDEGHYGYT
many	.	TRBV7-2	ASSPSGKQY
few	.	TRBV11-3	ASSPRSGVRDEQY
.	TRBD1	TRBV5-5	ASSTTGALNQPQH
many	TRBD2	TRBV5-1	ASTAPDLAPRGEEY
.	.	TRBV25-1	ASSLRGVHQPQH
.	TRBD1	TRBV6-1	ASRWGRGQSIYEQY
.	.	TRBV12-3/TRBV12-4	ASSSLGGPSTDTQY
many	TRBD2	TRBV20-1	SAHRLAGSYNEQF
.	TRBD1	TRBV10-2	ASRGTGNTEAF
.	.	TRBV5-1	ASSNYNEKLF
many	.	TRBV29-1	SVQQGDSYGYT
many	.	TRBV20-1	SAKKHTGELF
.	.	TRBV7-3	ASSLGHYNEQF
few	TRBD2	TRBV4-3	ASSQDPLAGYEQY
.	TRBD1	TRBV20-1	SARADRGRDNQPQH
.	.	TRBV15	ATSSIGPVSGNTIY